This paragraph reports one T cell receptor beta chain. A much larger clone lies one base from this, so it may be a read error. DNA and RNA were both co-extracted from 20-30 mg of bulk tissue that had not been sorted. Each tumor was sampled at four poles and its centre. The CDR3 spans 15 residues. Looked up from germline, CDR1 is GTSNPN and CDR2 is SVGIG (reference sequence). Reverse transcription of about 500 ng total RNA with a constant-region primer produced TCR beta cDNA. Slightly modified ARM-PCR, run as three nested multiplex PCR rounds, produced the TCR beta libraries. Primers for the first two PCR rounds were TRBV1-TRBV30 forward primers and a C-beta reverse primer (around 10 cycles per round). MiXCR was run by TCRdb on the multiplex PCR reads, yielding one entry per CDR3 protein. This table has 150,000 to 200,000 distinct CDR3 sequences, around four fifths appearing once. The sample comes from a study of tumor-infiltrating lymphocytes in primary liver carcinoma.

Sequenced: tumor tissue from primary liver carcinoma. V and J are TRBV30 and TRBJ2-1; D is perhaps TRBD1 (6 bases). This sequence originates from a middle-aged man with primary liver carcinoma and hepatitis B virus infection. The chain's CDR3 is CAWRVGQLKYNVQFF. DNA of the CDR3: TGTGCCTGGAGGGTAGGACAGCTGAAGTACAATGTGCAGTTCTTC.